Sequencing of this T cell receptor beta chain was carried out in a study of blood T cell repertoires in COVID-19. Which cohort a participant joined came from the clinical history participants gave. Symptom resolution, clearance, or two negative PCRs marked the recovered donors of Cohort 3. Methods used by the authors: For nucleated cells, counts were estimated from reference gene primer amplification. Method: immunoSEQ multiplex PCR; TCRdb's copy keeps in-frame clones and lacks some. V, J and clone size are taken as reported in that table, and D and trimming were inferred from the DNA itself. The repertoire holds approximately 220,000 clones, with around 89% as singletons. Sample: PBMCs or T cells enriched from blood (not recorded which). The receptor's source is a man in his thirties or forties who had recovered from COVID-19.

The CDR3 bases are TGTGCCAGCACCCCCGGTAACTATGGCTACACCTTC. It specifies CASTPGNYGYTF. The V gene is TRBV6-2 or TRBV6-3, the J gene TRBJ1-2; no firm D call. V lost 7 bases, J lost 1 base, and 7 bases lay in between. The CDR3 is 12 amino acids. CDR1 and CDR2 (germline): MNHEY, SVGEGT.